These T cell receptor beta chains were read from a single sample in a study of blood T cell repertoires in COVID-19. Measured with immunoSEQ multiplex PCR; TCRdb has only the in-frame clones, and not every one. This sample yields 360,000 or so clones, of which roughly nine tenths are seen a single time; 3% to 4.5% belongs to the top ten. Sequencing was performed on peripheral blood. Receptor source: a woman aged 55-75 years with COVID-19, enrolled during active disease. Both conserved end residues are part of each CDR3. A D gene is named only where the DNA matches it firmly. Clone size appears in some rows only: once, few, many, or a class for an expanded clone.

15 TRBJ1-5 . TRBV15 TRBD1 TGTGCCACCAGCACATGGGACAGTAGCAATCAGCCCCAGCATTTT CATSTWDSSNQPQHF
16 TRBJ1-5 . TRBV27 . TGTGCCAGCAGTTCCATCTTGCAGGGCATAGGACAGCCCCAGCATTTT CASSSILQGIGQPQHF
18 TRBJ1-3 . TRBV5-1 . TGCGCCAGCACCGTGGGTTGGGGCAGTGACAGCTCTGGAAACACCATATATTTT CASTVGWGSDSSGNTIYF
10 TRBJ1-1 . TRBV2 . TGTGCCAGCAGACAGTCTGTAGCTTTCTTT CASRQSVAFF
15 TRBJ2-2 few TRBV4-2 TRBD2 TGTGCCAGCAGCCGGGGGACTAGCGGGTCCGGGGAGCTGTTTTTT CASSRGTSGSGELFF
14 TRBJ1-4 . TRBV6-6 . TGTGCCAGCAGTTACGGGCAGGGGCCCAAAAAACTGTTTTTT CASSYGQGPKKLFF
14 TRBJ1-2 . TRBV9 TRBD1 TGTGCCAGCACCGCAGTTGGCAGGGGGGATGGCTACACCTTC CASTAVGRGDGYTF
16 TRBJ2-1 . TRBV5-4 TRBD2 TGTGCCAGCAGCGAACCTAGCGGGGGTCAGGACAATGAGCAGTTCTTC CASSEPSGGQDNEQFF
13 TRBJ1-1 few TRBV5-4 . TGTGCCAGCAGCATCGACAGGAACACTGAAGCTTTCTTT CASSIDRNTEAFF
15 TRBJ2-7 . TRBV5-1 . TGCGCCAGCAGCTTGGGGACTACAGGGGAATCCGAGCAGTACTTC CASSLGTTGESEQYF
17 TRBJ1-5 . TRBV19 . TGTGCCAGTAGTATAATCGGCAGGGAAGCGCGCAATCAGCCCCAGCATTTT CASSIIGREARNQPQHF
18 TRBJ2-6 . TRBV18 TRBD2 TGTGCCAGCTCACCACCGGGCGGGGGGGCCGCTGGGGCCAACGTCCTGACTTTC CASSPPGGGAAGANVLTF
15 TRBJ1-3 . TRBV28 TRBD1 TGTGCCAGCAGGAGGGACAGCCACTCTGGAAACACCATATATTTT CASRRDSHSGNTIYF
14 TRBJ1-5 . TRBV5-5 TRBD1 TGTGCCAGCAGCTTGACAGGGGGCAATCAGCCCCAGCATTTT CASSLTGGNQPQHF
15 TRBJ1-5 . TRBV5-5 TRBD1 TGTGCCAGCAGTAACGACAGGGCTAGCAATCAGCCCCAGCATTTT CASSNDRASNQPQHF
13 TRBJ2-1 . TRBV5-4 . TGTGCCAGCAGCTTCACAGCTTACAATGAGCAGTTCTTC CASSFTAYNEQFF
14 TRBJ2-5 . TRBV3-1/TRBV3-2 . TGTGCCAGCAGCCAAGGGGCGGGGATTGAGACCCAGTACTTC CASSQGAGIETQYF
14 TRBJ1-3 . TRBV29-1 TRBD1 TGCAGCGTGGGGGGACAGGGCTCTGGAAACACCATATATTTT CSVGGQGSGNTIYF
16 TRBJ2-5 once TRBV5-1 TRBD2 TGCGCCAGCAGCTTGGGGGCTAGCGGGGGACAAGAGACCCAGTACTTC CASSLGASGGQETQYF
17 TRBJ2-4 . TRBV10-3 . TGTGCCATCAGTGAGTCGAGTAAATTCCTAGCCAAAAACATTCAGTACTTC CAISESSKFLAKNIQYF
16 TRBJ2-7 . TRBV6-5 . TGTGCCAGCAGTTACGGGGGGAGGGGGGTTTACTACGAGCAGTACTTC CASSYGGRGVYYEQYF
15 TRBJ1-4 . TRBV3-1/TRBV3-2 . TGTGCCAGCAGCAAAAGGGGCGGGGATAATGAAAAACTGTTTTTT CASSKRGGDNEKLFF
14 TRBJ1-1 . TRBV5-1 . TGCGCCAGCAGCAATGGACAGCTTTACACTGAAGCTTTCTTT CASSNGQLYTEAFF
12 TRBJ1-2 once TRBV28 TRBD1 TGTGCCTTACGGACAGGGGAAGGTGGCTACACCTTC CALRTGEGGYTF
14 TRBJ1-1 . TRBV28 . TGTGCCAGCAGTCAGACACTGGCGAACACTGAAGCTTTCTTT CASSQTLANTEAFF
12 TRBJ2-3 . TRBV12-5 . TGTGCTAGTGGTTCCTACACAGATACGCAGTATTTT CASGSYTDTQYF